This T cell receptor (beta chain) comes out of a study of T cell responses to AZD1222 COVID-19 vaccine (dated by TCRdb to the early 2020s). For the study in its entirety: A total of more than 230 trial participants underwent TCR sequencing, of whom about 210 received two doses of AZD1222 and some 25 received two doses of the MenACWY control vaccine. Trial participants were enrolled by age into subgroups of 18-55, 56-69 and 70-plus years, and roughly 150, 30 and 60 TCR-sequenced participants, respectively, were included in these subgroups. What the study reported, not specific to this receptor: The 56-69-year group was small, and its depth increase did not reach significance, likely because of low power. Nearly half of unique spike-specific TCRs reportedly recognized epitopes outside regions mutated in the B.1.351 and B.1.1.7 variants. Because no samples from the day 14 peak response were available, repertoires could be characterized only after the peak T cell response. Participants were mostly white British and included more females than males, and it was suggested by the authors that clonal diversity may have been underestimated. CD4 TCRs associated with the vaccine covered the entire spike protein, and the dominant responses were in regions 160-218 and 743-854. Conclusions about previously exposed vaccinees are limited, since just five or six AZD1222 recipients were seropositive for SARS-CoV-2 at baseline. After two AZD1222 doses, spike-specific TCR breadth and depth were significantly higher than at day 0 and than in MenACWY recipients.

Reading the label with the study, this specimen's time point is: about 28 days (+/-7) after the second vaccine dose. AZD1222 recipients with second doses at about 4 weeks or about 12 weeks were pooled, because spike-specific TCR depth and breadth did not differ between schedules. Vaccinee samples came from UK trials COV001 and COV002, including a single-blind randomized controlled phase 2/3 trial of AZD1222 (ChAdOx1 nCoV-19) in healthy adults. For TCRbeta chain sequencing, PBMC samples were collected from trial participants at day 0 and at day 28 after the second dose. The CDR3 regions of human TCRbeta chains were analyzed by immunosequencing. The original pipeline was this. TCRs in the repertoires were compared against a reference library of SARS-CoV-2-specific TCRs that had been generated with the MIRA antigen-specificity platform. Breadth was defined as the fraction of unique TCRs that were SARS-CoV-2-associated, and depth was defined as the fraction of total T cells that were SARS-CoV-2-associated. Each spike-specific TCR was assigned to its reactive spike region and to a CD4 or CD8 class using the MIRA data. Log10-transformed breadth and depth values were compared by one-way ANOVA with Sidak's multiple comparisons tests. This is the immuneACCESS table as TCRdb keeps it, with only in-frame sequences that have V and J called. A part of the clones is gone; compared with another copy, unresolved V genes explain less than half, and the rest is unexplained. Clone size and V and J calls were adopted from that table, with D and trimming inferred from the DNA. The sample table shows 100,000 to 120,000 clones, and about 87% are seen once. 15% of the sample goes to the ten largest clones.

The germline V gene yields MGHRA for CDR1 and YSYEKL for CDR2. V trim: 1 base; J trim: 7 bases; unmatched bases: 11. CDR3 length: 17 amino acids, cysteine to phenylalanine. Of all the DNA, just the CDR3 is kept, 51 bases in frame from base 1. Turning to this clone: Its antigen remains undetermined. Qualities for individual bases were not recorded, and no much larger clone is one base off.

The input for sequencing was peripheral blood, taken 28 days after the second AZD1222 dose. This receptor was identified in an adult who received the AZD1222 COVID-19 vaccine. The chain links TRBV4-1 with TRBJ2-1, with 9 bases matching TRBD2. The CDR3 sequence is CASSQGSGGRVRNEQFF. The bases read TGCGCCAGCAGCCAAGGATCGGGCGGGAGGGTTCGGAATGAGCAGTTCTTC.